This T cell receptor beta chain derives from a study of shared clonotypes between healthy human individuals. Regarding this clone: Its target is unknown.

Cells designated naive CD8 were CD45RO-negative and were positively selected for CCR7, with terminally differentiated effector memory CD45RA+ cells excluded. The assay was immunoSEQ multiplex PCR, and TCRdb's table has in-frame clones only and misses some. The sample has nearly 2 million clones, about 95% seen once. General study points: A few donors had roughly 5.2% of their naive CD4 clonotypes in common. Shared clonotypes across all four donors exceeded non-shared ones in generation probability. Depth was large, yet rarefaction showed that sorted-subset sequencing was incomplete.

Germline loops: CDR1 SGDLS, CDR2 YYNGEE. This CDR3 is built from 16 residues. V was cut by 0 bases and J by 6 bases, with 19 bases left in between. The TCR originated in a man younger than 35 in good health. The sample consisted of naive CD8+ T cells sorted from blood. This chain joins TRBV9 and TRBJ2-7; D is tentatively TRBD1 or TRBD2 (5 bases each). CDR3 loop: CASSVVWGWDALEQYF. DNA for the CDR3: TGTGCCAGCAGCGTAGTATGGGGATGGGACGCCCTCGAGCAGTACTTC. The full variable domain, with the rest looked up from reference TRBV9 and TRBJ2-7, is DSGVTQTPKHLITATGQRVTLRCSPRSGDLSVYWYQQSLDQGLQFLIQYYNGEERAKGNILERFSAQQFPDLHSELNLSSLELGDSALYFCASSVVWGWDALEQYFGPGTRLTVT.